Listed below are T cell receptor beta chains from one sample, sequenced in a study of yellow fever vaccine responses in identical twins. TCRdb reprocessed the RT-PCR reads via MiXCR and lists one record per CDR3 protein. The sample includes about 9,600 distinct CDR3 sequences, approximately 82% of them seen just once. The material sequenced was T cells from blood (PBMCs), unsorted or a sorted subset (not recorded which), taken before or after yellow fever vaccination (not recorded which). The receptor set was obtained from a woman aged 18-29 years who received the yellow fever vaccine. The CDR3 runs from the conserved cysteine through the conserved F or W.

j_gene | v_gene | CDR3aa
TRBJ1-2 | TRBV11-2 | CASSSPLDGYTF
TRBJ2-1 | TRBV6-4 | CASSDSLAGSEQFF
TRBJ2-5 | TRBV11-2 | CASSLELGTSGRASETQYF
TRBJ2-4 | TRBV18 | CASSPGKLGFGEDKNIQYF
TRBJ2-5 | TRBV29-1 | CSVDSETQYF
TRBJ2-3 | TRBV11-2 | CASSLGSVTSTDTQYF
TRBJ1-2 | TRBV10-3 | CAISTDSLYGYTF
TRBJ1-3 | TRBV13 | CASKGGVTDTIYF
TRBJ2-3 | TRBV29-1 | CSVGVGDTQYF
TRBJ1-1 | TRBV5-1 | CASSEGGAVDTEAFF
TRBJ1-1 | TRBV28 | CASRIRGSLNTEAFF
TRBJ2-5 | TRBV12-3/TRBV12-4 | CASRASGSETQYF
TRBJ1-2 | TRBV5-4 | CASSLAGQPYGYTF
TRBJ1-5 | TRBV4-1 | CASSQAGDWPQHF
TRBJ1-2 | TRBV6-4 | CASRDGNYGYTF